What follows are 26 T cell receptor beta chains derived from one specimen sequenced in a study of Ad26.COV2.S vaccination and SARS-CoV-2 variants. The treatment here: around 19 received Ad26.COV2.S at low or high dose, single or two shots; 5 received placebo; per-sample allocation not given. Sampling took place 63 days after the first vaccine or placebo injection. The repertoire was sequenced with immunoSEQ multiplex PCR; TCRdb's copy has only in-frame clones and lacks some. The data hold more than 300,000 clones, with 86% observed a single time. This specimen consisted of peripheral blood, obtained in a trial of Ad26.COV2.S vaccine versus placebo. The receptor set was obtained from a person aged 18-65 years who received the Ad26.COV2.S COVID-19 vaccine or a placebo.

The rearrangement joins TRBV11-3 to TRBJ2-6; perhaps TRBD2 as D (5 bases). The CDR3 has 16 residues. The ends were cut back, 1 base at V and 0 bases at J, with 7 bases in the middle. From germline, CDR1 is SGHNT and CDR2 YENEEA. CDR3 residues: CASSLGERSGANVLTF. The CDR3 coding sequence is TGTGCCAGCAGCTTAGGGGAGCGCTCTGGGGCCAACGTCCTGACTTTC.

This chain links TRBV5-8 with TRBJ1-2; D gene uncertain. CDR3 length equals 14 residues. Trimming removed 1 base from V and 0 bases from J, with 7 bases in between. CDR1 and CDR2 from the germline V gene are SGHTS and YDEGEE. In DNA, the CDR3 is TGTGCCAGCAGCTTGCGTGTTTCTAACTATGGCTACACCTTC. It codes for CASSLRVSNYGYTF.

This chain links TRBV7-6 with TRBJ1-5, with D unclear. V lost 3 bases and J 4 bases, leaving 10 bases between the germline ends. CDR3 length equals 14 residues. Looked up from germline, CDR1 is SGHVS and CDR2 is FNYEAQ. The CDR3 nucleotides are TGTGCCAGCAGCTTGGGCAGAACTAATCAGCCCCAGCATTTT. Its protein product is CASSLGRTNQPQHF.

The CDR3 nucleotides read TGTGCCAGCAGCCCCCGACAGGGCCCCTCGGAGACGCAGTATTTT. Translating it yields CASSPRQGPSETQYF. This chain joins TRBV7-8 and TRBJ2-3, with TRBD1 identical over 7 bases. With V trimmed by 5 bases and J by 9 bases, 14 bases remained unmatched. The CDR3 consists of 15 residues. Germline CDR1 reads SGHVS; CDR2 reads FQNEAQ.

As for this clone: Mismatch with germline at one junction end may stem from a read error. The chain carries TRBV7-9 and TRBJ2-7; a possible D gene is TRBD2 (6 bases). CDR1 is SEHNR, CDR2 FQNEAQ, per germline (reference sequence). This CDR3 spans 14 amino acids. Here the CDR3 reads CASSLSSGRGNFRF. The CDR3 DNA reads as TGTGCCAGCAGCCTCTCCTCCGGGCGGGGTAATTTTAGATTC.

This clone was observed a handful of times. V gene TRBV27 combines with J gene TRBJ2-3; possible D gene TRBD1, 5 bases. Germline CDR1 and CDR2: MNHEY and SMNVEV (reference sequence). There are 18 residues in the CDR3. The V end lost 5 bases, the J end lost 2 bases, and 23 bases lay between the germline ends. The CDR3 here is CASSPTQGIFLLTDTQYF. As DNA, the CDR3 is TGTGCCAGCAGTCCGACCCAGGGTATATTCCTCCTCACAGATACGCAGTATTTT.

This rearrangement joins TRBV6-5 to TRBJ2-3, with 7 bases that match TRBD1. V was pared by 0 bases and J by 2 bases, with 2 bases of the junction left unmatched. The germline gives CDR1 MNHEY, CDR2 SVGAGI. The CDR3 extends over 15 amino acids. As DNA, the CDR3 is TGTGCCAGCAGTTACTCGGGGACAGTCACAGATACGCAGTATTTT. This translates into CASSYSGTVTDTQYF.

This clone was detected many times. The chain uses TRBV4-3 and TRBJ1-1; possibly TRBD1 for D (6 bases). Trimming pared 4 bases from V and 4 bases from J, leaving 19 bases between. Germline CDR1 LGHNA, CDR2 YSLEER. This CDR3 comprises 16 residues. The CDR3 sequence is CASSRAGDAPGTEAFF. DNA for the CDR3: TGCGCCAGCAGCCGGGCAGGGGATGCCCCCGGCACTGAAGCTTTCTTT.

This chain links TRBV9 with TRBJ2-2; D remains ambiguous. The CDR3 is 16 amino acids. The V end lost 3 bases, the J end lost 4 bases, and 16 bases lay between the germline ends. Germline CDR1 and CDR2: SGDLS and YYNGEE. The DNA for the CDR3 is TGTGCCAGCAGCGCGGTGGGGTCTAGGGTCACCGGGGAGCTGTTTTTT. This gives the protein CASSAVGSRVTGELFF.

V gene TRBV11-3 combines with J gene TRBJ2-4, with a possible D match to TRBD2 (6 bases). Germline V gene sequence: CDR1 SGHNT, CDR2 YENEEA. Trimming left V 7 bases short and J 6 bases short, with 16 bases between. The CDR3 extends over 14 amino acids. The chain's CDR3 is CASTAAGQVNIQYF. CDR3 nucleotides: TGTGCCAGCACCGCGGCGGGGCAGGTAAACATTCAGTACTTC. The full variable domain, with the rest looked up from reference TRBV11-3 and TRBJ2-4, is EAGVVQSPRYKIIEKKQPVAFWCNPISGHNTLYWYLQNLGQGPELLIRYENEEAVDDSQLPKDRFSAERLKGVDSTLKIQPAELGDSAVYLCASTAAGQVNIQYFGAGTRLSVL.

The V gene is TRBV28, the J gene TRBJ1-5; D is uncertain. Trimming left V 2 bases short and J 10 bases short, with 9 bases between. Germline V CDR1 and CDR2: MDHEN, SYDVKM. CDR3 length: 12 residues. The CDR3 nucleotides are TGTGCCAGCAGTTTAGAGGGATATCCCCAGCATTTT. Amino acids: CASSLEGYPQHF.

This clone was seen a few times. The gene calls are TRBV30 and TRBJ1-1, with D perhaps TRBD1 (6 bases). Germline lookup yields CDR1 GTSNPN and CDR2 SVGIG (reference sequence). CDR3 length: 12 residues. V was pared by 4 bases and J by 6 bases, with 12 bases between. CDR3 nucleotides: TGTGCCTGGAACGACAGGATCGCTGAAGCTTTCTTT. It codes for CAWNDRIAEAFF.

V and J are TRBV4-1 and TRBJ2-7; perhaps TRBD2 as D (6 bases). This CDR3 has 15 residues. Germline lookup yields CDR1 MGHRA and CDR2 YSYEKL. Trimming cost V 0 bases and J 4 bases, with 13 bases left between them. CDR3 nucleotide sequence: TGCGCCAGCAGCCAAGATGGGGGACTCAGATACGAGCAGTACTTC. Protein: CASSQDGGLRYEQYF.

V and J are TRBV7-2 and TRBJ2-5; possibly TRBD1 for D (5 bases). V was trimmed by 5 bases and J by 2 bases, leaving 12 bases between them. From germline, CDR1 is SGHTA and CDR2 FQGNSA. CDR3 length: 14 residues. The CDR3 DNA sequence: TGTGCCAGCAGCCGGCTGGACAAACAAGAGACCCAGTACTTC. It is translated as CASSRLDKQETQYF.

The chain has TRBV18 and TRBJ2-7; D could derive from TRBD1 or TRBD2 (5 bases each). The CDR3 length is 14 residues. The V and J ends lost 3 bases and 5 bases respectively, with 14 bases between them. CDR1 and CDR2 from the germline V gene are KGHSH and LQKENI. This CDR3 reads CASSPRDDRNEQYF. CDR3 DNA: TGTGCCAGCTCACCCCGGGACGATAGAAACGAGCAGTACTTC.

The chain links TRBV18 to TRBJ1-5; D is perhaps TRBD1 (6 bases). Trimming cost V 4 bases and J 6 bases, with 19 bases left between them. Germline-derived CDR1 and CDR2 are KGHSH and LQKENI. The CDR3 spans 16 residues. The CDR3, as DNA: TGTGCCAGCTCACTCACCCCGGGGGGCGGGAGTCAGCCCCAGCATTTT. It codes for CASSLTPGGGSQPQHF. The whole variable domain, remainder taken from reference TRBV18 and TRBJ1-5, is NAGVMQNPRHLVRRRGQEARLRCSPMKGHSHVYWYRQLPEEGLKFMVYLQKENIIDESGMPKERFSAEFPKEGPSILRIQQVVRGDSAAYFCASSLTPGGGSQPQHFGDGTRLSIL.

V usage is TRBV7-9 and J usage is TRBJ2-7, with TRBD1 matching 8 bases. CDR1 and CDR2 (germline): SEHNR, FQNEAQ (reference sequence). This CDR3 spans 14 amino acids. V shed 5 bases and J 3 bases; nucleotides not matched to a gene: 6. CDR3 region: CASSAGTGYYEQYF. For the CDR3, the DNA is TGTGCCAGCAGCGCCGGGACAGGATACTACGAGCAGTACTTC. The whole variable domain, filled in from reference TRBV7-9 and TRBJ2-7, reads DTGVSQNPRHKITKRGQNVTFRCDPISEHNRLYWYRQTLGQGPEFLTYFQNEAQLEKSRLLSDRFSAERPKGSFSTLEIQRTEQGDSAMYLCASSAGTGYYEQYFGPGTRLTVT.

CDR3 in amino acids: CASSQSICSRGKRTEAFF. Written as DNA, the CDR3 is TGCGCCAGCAGTCAATCGATCTGCTCCAGGGGTAAAAGGACTGAAGCTTTCTTT. The V gene is TRBV23-1, the J gene TRBJ1-1, with D possibly matching TRBD1 (6 bases). TRBV23-1 is noted as an ORF with a role that remains uncertain. The germline V and J ends were trimmed by 0 bases and 5 bases, with 22 bases remaining between them. The CDR3 is made up of 18 amino acids.

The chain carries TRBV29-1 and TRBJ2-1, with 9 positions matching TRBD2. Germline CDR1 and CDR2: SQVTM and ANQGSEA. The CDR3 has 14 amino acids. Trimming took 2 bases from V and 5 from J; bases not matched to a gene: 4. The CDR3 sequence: CSVERRGGDNEQFF. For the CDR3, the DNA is TGCAGCGTTGAAAGGCGGGGGGGGGACAATGAGCAGTTCTTC.

CDR3 region: CASSWTSSGTQYF. The CDR3 bases are TGTGCCAGCAGTTGGACTAGCTCGGGGACCCAGTACTTC. The chain is built from TRBV6-2 or TRBV6-3 and TRBJ2-5; TRBD2 agrees at 8 bases. Germline CDR1 reads MNHEY; CDR2 reads SVGEGT. J gave up 7 bases and V 4 bases, and 5 bases lay outside the gene matches. This CDR3 is built from 13 residues.

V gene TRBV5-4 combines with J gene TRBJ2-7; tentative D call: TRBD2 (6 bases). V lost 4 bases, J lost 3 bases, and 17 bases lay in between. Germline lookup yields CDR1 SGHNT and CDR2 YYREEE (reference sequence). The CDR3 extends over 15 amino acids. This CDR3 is CASSPDGRGNYEQYF. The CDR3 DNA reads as TGTGCCAGCAGCCCGGACGGGAGAGGGAACTACGAGCAGTACTTC.

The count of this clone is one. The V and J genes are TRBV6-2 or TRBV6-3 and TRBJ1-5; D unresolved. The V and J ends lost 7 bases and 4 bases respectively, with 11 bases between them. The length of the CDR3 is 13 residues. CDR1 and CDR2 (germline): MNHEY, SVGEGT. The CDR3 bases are TGTGCCAGCAACCCCCGGGCGAATCAGCCCCAGCATTTT. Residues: CASNPRANQPQHF.

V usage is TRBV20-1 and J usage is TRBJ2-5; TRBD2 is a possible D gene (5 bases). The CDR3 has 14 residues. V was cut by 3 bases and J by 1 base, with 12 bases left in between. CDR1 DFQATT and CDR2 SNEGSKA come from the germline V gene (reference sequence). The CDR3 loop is CSASDRRGQETQYF. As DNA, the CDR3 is TGCAGTGCTAGTGATCGCCGGGGCCAAGAGACCCAGTACTTC.

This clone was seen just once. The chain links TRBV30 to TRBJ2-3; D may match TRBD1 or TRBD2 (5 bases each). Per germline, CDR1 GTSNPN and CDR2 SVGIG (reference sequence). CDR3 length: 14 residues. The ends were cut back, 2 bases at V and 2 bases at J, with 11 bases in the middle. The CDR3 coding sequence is TGTGCCTGGAGTCCCGGGACCCCCACAGATACGCAGTATTTT. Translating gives CAWSPGTPTDTQYF.

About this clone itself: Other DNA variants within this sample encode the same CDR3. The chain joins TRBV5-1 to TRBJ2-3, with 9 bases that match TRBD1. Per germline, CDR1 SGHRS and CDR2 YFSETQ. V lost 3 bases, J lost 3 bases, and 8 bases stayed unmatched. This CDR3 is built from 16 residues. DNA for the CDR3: TGCGCCAGCAGCTCCTACCCGGGACAGGGAACAGATACGCAGTATTTT. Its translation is CASSSYPGQGTDTQYF.

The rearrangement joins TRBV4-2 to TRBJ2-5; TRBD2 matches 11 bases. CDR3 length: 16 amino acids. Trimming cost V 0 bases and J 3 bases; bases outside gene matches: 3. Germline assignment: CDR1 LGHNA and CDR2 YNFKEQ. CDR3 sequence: CASSQDWGLAEETQYF. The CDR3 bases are TGTGCCAGCAGCCAAGATTGGGGACTAGCGGAAGAGACCCAGTACTTC.